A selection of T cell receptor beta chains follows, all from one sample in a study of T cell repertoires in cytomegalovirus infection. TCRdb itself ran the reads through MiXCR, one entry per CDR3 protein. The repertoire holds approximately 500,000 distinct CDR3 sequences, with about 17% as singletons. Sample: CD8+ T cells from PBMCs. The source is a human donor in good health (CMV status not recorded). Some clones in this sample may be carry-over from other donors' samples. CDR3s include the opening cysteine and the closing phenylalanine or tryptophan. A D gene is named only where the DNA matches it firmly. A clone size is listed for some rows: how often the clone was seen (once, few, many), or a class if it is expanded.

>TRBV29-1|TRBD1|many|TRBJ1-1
CSVGQGGLNTEAFF
TGCAGCGTTGGCCAAGGGGGCTTGAACACTGAAGCTTTCTTT
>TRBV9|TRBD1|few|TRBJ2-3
CASSVEGTGFRTDTQYF
TGTGCCAGCAGCGTAGAGGGGACAGGGTTTCGCACAGATACGCAGTATTTT
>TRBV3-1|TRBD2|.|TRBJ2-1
CASSQVPGTSGGPGDEQFF
TGTGCCAGCAGCCAAGTGCCCGGGACTAGCGGGGGCCCCGGGGATGAGCAGTTCTTC
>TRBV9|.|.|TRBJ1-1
CASSAGRDFDEAFF
TGTGCCAGCAGCGCGGGCAGGGACTTTGATGAAGCTTTCTTT
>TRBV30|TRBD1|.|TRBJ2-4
CARREIRGTKNIQYF
TGTGCCCGGAGAGAAATCAGGGGGACCAAAAACATTCAGTACTTC
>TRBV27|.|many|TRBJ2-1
CASSLSLDNEQFF
TGTGCCAGCAGTTTATCTCTGGACAATGAGCAGTTCTTC
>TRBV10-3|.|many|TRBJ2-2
CAIPLSGTGELFF
TGTGCCATCCCCCTGAGTGGAACCGGGGAGCTGTTTTTT
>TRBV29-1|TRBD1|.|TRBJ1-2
CSAQDRGNYGYTF
TGCAGCGCCCAGGACAGGGGCAACTATGGCTACACCTTC
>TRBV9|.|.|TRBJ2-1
CASSVALRPEQFF
TGTGCCAGCAGCGTAGCTCTCAGACCTGAGCAGTTCTTC
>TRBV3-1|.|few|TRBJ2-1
CASSRQEGDEQFF
TGTGCCAGCAGCCGACAGGAGGGCGATGAGCAGTTCTTC
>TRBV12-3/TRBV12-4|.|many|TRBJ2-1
CASSPRDRLYNEQFF
TGTGCCAGCAGCCCCAGAGACAGGCTCTACAATGAGCAGTTCTTC
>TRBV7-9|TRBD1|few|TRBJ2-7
CASSDRDSYYEQYF
TGTGCCAGCAGCGACCGGGACAGTTACTACGAGCAGTACTTC
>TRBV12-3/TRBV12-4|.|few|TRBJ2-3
CASSLVAKHSTDTQYF
TGTGCCAGCAGTTTAGTGGCCAAGCATAGCACAGATACGCAGTATTTT
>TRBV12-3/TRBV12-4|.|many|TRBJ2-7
CASSLALDRSYEQYF
TGTGCCAGCAGTTTAGCTTTAGACAGATCCTACGAGCAGTACTTC
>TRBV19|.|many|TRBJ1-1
CASSLQETVNTEAFF
TGTGCCAGTAGTCTTCAGGAGACCGTGAACACTGAAGCTTTCTTT
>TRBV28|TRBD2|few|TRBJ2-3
CASSPFAGVGDTQYF
TGTGCCAGCAGCCCCTTTGCGGGAGTGGGGGATACGCAGTATTTT
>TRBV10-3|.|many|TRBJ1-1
CAISDQGNTEAFF
TGTGCCATCAGTGACCAGGGGAACACTGAAGCTTTCTTT
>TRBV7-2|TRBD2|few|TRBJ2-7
CASSSGLAGYYEQYF
TGTGCCAGCAGCTCGGGACTAGCGGGGTACTACGAGCAGTACTTC
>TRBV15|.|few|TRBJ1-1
CATSRDRENTEAFF
TGTGCCACCAGCAGAGACAGGGAGAACACTGAAGCTTTCTTT
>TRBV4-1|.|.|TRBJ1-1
CASSQRQTANTEAFF
TGCGCCAGCAGCCAAAGACAAACAGCGAACACTGAAGCTTTCTTT
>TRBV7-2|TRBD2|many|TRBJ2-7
CASSLPSGNLYEQYF
TGTGCCAGCAGCTTACCTAGCGGGAACTTATACGAGCAGTACTTC
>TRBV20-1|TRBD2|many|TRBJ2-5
CSATGRGTSGRAWETQYF
TGCAGTGCTACAGGACGTGGGACTAGCGGGAGGGCCTGGGAGACCCAGTACTTC